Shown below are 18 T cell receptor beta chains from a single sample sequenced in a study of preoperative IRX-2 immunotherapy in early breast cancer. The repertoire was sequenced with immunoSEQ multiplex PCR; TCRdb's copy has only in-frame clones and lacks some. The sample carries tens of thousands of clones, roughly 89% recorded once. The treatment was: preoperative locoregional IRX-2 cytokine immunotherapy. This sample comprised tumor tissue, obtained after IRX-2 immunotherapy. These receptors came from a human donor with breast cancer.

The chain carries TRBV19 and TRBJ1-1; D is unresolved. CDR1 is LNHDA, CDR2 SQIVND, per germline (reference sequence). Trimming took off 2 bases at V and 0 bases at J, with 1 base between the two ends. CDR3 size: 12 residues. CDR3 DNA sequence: TGTGCCAGTAGTATACTGAACACTGAAGCTTTCTTT. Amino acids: CASSILNTEAFF.

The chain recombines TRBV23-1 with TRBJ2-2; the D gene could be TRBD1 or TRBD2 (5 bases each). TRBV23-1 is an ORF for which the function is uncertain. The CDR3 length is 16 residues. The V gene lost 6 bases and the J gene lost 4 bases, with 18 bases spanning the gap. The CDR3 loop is CASSPLGEWGTGELFF. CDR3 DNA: TGCGCCAGCAGCCCTTTGGGGGAGTGGGGCACCGGGGAGCTGTTTTTT.

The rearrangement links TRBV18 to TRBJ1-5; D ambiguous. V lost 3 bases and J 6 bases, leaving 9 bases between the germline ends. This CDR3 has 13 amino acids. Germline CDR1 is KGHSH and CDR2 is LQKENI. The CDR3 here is CASSPEPLQPQHF. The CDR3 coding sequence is TGTGCCAGCTCACCGGAGCCCCTTCAGCCCCAGCATTTT.

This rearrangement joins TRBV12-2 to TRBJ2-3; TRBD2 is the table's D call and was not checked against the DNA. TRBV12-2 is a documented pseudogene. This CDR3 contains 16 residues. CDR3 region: CAMAAAWGEKGDTQYF. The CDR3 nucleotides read TGTGCCATGGCAGCAGCTTGGGGGGAAAAGGGGGATACGCAGTATTTT.

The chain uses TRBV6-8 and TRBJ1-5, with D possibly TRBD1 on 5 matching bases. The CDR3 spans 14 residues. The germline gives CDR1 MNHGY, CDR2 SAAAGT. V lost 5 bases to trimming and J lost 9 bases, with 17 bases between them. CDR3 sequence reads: CASSPRGGLRPQHF. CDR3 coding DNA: TGTGCCAGCAGTCCCCGGGGGGGTTTAAGGCCCCAGCATTTT.

The CDR3 loop is CASSYSQDTGELFF. In nucleotides, the CDR3 is TGTGCCAGCAGTTACTCACAGGACACCGGGGAGCTGTTTTTT. The genes are TRBV6-8 and TRBJ2-2, with a weak D call TRBD1 (5 bases). Trimming removed 0 bases from V and 3 bases from J, with 5 bases in between. The CDR3 is 14 residues long. From germline, CDR1 is MNHGY and CDR2 SAAAGT.

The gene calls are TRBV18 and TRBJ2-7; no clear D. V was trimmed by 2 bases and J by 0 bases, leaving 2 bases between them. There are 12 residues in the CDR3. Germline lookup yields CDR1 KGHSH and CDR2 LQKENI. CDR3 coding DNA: TGTGCCAGCTCACCAAGCTCCTACGAGCAGTACTTC. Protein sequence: CASSPSSYEQYF.

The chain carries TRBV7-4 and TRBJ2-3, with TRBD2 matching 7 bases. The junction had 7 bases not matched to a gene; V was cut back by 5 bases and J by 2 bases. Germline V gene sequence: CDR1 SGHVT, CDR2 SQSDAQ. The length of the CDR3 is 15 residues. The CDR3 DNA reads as TGTGCCAGCAGCGTCGCGGGGGATTCCACAGATACGCAGTATTTT. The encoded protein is CASSVAGDSTDTQYF. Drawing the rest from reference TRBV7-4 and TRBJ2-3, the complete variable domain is GAGVSQSPRYKVAKRGRDVALRCDSISGHVTLYWYRQTLGQGSEVLTYSQSDAQRDKSGRPSGRFSAERPERSVSTLKIQRTEQGDSAVYLCASSVAGDSTDTQYFGPGTRLTVL.

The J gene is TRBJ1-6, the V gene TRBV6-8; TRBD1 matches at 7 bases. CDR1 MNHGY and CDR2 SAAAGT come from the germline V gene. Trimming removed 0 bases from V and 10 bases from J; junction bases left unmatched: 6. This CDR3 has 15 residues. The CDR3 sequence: CASSYSNQGGSPLHF. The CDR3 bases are TGTGCCAGCAGTTACTCGAACCAGGGGGGATCACCCCTCCACTTT.

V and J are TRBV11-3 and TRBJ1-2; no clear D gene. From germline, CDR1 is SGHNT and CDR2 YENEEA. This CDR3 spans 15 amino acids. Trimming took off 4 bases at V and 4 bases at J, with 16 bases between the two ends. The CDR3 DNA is TGTGCCAGCAGCTCCGCCCGCGCATCATTCTATGGCTACACCTTC. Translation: CASSSARASFYGYTF.

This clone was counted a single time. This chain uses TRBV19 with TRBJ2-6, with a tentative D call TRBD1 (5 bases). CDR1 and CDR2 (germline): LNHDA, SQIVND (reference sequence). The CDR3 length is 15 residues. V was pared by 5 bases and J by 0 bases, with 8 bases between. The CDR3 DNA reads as TGTGCCAGTAGTCCCGACAGCTCTGGGGCCAACGTCCTGACTTTC. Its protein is CASSPDSSGANVLTF.

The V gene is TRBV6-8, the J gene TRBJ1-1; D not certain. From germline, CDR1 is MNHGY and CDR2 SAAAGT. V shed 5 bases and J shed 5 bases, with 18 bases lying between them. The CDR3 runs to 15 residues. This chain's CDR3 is CASSPYGGERTEAFF. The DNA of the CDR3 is TGTGCCAGCAGTCCCTACGGCGGGGAGAGGACTGAAGCTTTCTTT.

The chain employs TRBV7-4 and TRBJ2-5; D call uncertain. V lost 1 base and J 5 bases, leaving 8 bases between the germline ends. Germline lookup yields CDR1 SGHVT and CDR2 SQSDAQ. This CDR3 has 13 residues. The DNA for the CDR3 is TGTGCCAGCAGCTTAGATGAAAGCGAGACCCAGTACTTC. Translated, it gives CASSLDESETQYF. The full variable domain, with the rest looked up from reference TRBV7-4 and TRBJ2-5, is GAGVSQSPRYKVAKRGRDVALRCDSISGHVTLYWYRQTLGQGSEVLTYSQSDAQRDKSGRPSGRFSAERPERSVSTLKIQRTEQGDSAVYLCASSLDESETQYFGPGTRLLVL.

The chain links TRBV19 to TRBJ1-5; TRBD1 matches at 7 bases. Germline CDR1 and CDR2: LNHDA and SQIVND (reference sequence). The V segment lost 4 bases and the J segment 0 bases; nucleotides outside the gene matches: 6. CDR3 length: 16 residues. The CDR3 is CASSTTGVYSNQPQHF. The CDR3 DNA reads TGTGCCAGTAGTACCACAGGGGTTTATAGCAATCAGCCCCAGCATTTT.

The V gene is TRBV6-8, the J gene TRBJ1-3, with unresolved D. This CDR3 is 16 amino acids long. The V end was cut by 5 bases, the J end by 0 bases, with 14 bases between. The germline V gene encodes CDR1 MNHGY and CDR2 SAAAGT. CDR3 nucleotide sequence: TGTGCCAGCAGTGCCTCCTTTCTAAGCTCTGGAAACACCATATATTTT. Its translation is CASSASFLSSGNTIYF.

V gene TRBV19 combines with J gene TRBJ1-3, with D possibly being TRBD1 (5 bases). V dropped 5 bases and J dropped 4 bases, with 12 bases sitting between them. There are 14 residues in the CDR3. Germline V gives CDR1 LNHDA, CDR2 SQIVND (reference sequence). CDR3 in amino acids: CASSVRDAGNTIYF. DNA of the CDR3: TGTGCCAGTAGTGTCAGGGACGCCGGAAACACCATATATTTT.

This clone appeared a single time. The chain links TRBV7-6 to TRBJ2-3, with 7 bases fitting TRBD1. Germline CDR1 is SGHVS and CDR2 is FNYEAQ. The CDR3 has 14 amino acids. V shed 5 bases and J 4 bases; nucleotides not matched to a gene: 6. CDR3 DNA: TGTGCCAGCAGCCCAGTCCAGGGGGCAGATACGCAGTATTTT. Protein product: CASSPVQGADTQYF.

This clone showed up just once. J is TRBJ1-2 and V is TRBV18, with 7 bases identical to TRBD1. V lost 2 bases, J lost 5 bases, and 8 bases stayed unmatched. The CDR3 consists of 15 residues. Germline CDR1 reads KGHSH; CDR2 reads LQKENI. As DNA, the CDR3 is TGTGCCAGCTCACCAACTGGGACAGATTATTATGGCTACACCTTC. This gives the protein CASSPTGTDYYGYTF.